What follows describes a single TCR beta chain. Its antigen is unidentified. The germline V gene has CDR1 SGHNT and CDR2 YENEEA. The CDR3 runs 15 residues. V shed 3 bases and J shed 4 bases, with 12 bases lying between them. The protocol was immunoSEQ multiplex PCR, while the TCRdb copy is restricted to in-frame clones and leaves out a portion. This sample has about 680,000 clones; 73% occur once, and the top ten carry around 2%. The data originate from a study of shared clonotypes between healthy human individuals. Study-wide points: Researchers found naive subsets generally carried larger estimated richness than memory subsets. Clonotype sharing across a few donors was observed for around 4.8% of naive CD4 clonotypes.

The clonotype comes from a woman in her thirties in good health. V usage is TRBV11-3 and J usage is TRBJ2-2; a possible D gene is TRBD2 (6 bases). The specimen sequenced was memory CD4+ T cells sorted from blood. The subset here: CD45RA-negative fraction. The CDR3 reads CASSFRGFGTGELFF. DNA for the CDR3: TGTGCCAGCAGCTTCCGGGGGTTCGGCACCGGGGAGCTGTTTTTT.